Sequencing of this T cell receptor beta chain was carried out in a study of blood T cells in healthy people across ages. The V gene's germline CDR1 is DFQATT and CDR2 SNEGSKA (reference sequence). The CDR3 runs 13 residues. In this sample, this clonotype turned up a few times. A second roughly 6 to 12 cycle PCR used barcoded and J-beta primers. MiXCR, run by TCRdb on the 5' RACE reads, gives a single entry per CDR3 protein. Here the sample spans about 1.8 million distinct CDR3 sequences, about 50% being singletons. The chain recombines TRBV20-1 with TRBJ1-5, with D possibly being TRBD1 (6 bases). The receptor was derived from a woman in her thirties or forties in good health. What was sequenced was blood. The CDR3 nucleotides read TGCGGAACACAGGGCCACGGCAATCAGCCCCAGCATTTT. It codes for CGTQGHGNQPQHF.